These 17 T cell receptor beta chains were sequenced from one sample in a study of blood T cells in healthy people across ages. Next came a second PCR, run for about 7 to 12 cycles, which used a sample-barcoded 5' primer along with a J-beta primer mix. TCRdb analysed the 5' RACE reads with MiXCR anew, one entry per CDR3 protein. The sample has around 800,000 distinct CDR3 sequences, approximately 24% seen once; the top ten hold about 3%. This sample also belongs to another study, concerning T cells of mothers and their children.

Sample: blood. The source is a boy between 10 and 17 years old in good health.

The chain recombines TRBV4-1 with TRBJ2-2, with TRBD1 identical over 7 bases. The length of the CDR3 is 15 residues. With 3 bases clipped from V and 6 bases from J, the junction kept 7 bases outside the gene matches. CDR1 and CDR2 (germline): MGHRA, YSYEKL. The chain's CDR3 is CASSHNTGVPGELFF. The DNA of the CDR3 is TGCGCCAGCAGCCACAATACAGGGGTTCCCGGGGAGCTGTTTTTT.

This clonotype appeared a few times. The gene calls are TRBV6-5 and TRBJ1-6, with TRBD1 matching 7 bases. CDR3 length equals 14 residues. V was clipped by 5 bases and J by 7 bases; unmatched bases: 5. Per the germline V gene, CDR1 is MNHEY and CDR2 is SVGAGI. The CDR3 bases are TGTGCCAGCAGTGCGACAGGGAGGAATTCACCCCTCCACTTT. It specifies CASSATGRNSPLHF.

Only one count was recorded for this clonotype. The J gene is TRBJ2-5, the V gene TRBV6-1; 7 nucleotides agree with TRBD1. V was clipped by 8 bases and J by 4 bases; unmatched bases: 7. The CDR3 totals 13 residues. Germline V gene lookup returns CDR1 MNHNS and CDR2 SASEGT. CDR3 DNA: TGTGCCAGCGTCGTTTCAGGGGGAGAGACCCAGTACTTC. Translated, it gives CASVVSGGETQYF.

J is TRBJ1-2 and V is TRBV5-1; 8 positions agree with TRBD1. Losses at the gene ends were 4 bases for V and 7 bases for J; bases not matched to a gene: 3. The germline V gene has CDR1 SGHRS and CDR2 YFSETQ. This CDR3 contains 12 residues. The CDR3, as DNA: TGCGCCAGCAGCCCGGGACAGGTTGGCTACACCTTC. It encodes CASSPGQVGYTF.

The rearrangement links TRBV6-2 or TRBV6-3 to TRBJ1-4; D unclear. The CDR3 loop spans 15 amino acids. Trimming removed 5 bases at V and 4 bases at J, with 14 bases between. From germline, CDR1 is MNHEY and CDR2 SVGEGT. The CDR3 reads CASSAAEAGNEKLFF. The CDR3, as DNA: TGTGCCAGCAGTGCGGCCGAAGCGGGTAATGAAAAACTGTTTTTT.

The chain couples TRBV5-1 to TRBJ1-5; D unclear. The CDR3 sequence is 14 residues long. V lost 4 bases and J lost 5, with 13 bases in between. Germline CDR1 is SGHRS and CDR2 is YFSETQ. CDR3 amino acids: CASSPSFGDQPQHF. DNA for the CDR3: TGCGCCAGCAGCCCGTCCTTCGGGGATCAGCCCCAGCATTTT.

The V call is TRBV20-1, the J call TRBJ1-1, with D uncertain. V dropped 6 bases and J dropped 7 bases, with 15 bases sitting between them. Germline V gene lookup returns CDR1 DFQATT and CDR2 SNEGSKA (reference sequence). The CDR3 has 12 amino acids. CDR3 protein: CSAPDPSGEAFF. CDR3 bases: TGCAGTGCGCCCGACCCCTCGGGTGAAGCTTTCTTT.

V and J are TRBV4-1 and TRBJ2-5; 9 nucleotides agree with TRBD1. Trimming cost V 1 base and J 4 bases; bases outside gene matches: 10. The germline V gene encodes CDR1 MGHRA and CDR2 YSYEKL. CDR3 length equals 17 residues. The CDR3 reads CASSQGRGQGRGETQYF. CDR3 nucleotide sequence: TGCGCCAGCAGCCAAGGTCGGGGACAGGGAAGGGGAGAGACCCAGTACTTC.

This sequence joins TRBV10-3 and TRBJ2-2, with D perhaps matching TRBD2 (6 bases). Trimming took 8 bases from V and 7 from J, leaving 17 bases between them. The CDR3 totals 14 residues. Germline-derived CDR1 and CDR2 are ENHRY and SYGVKD. Written as DNA, the CDR3 is TGTGCCATCTGCCCGGGGGTAAACGACGGGGAGCTGTTTTTT. Encoded protein: CAICPGVNDGELFF.

Turning to this clonotype: Relative to the germline gene, one junction end is altered; a read error may explain this. The CDR3, as DNA: TGTGCCAGCAGTTTTCAGGGAACAGATGCGCAGTATTTT. The encoded protein is CASSFQGTDAQYF. This chain links TRBV12-3 or TRBV12-4 with TRBJ2-3; D may be TRBD1 (5 bases). The CDR3 contains 13 residues.

The sample holds one count of this clonotype. The V call is TRBV20-1, the J call TRBJ2-1; D gene uncertain. This CDR3 contains 14 residues. The V and J ends lost 3 bases and 2 bases respectively, with 11 bases between them. Germline V gene sequence: CDR1 DFQATT, CDR2 SNEGSKA (reference sequence). CDR3: CSASHKEPYNEQFF. CDR3 DNA: TGCAGTGCTAGCCATAAGGAGCCCTACAATGAGCAGTTCTTC.

This clonotype was counted only a few times. The J gene is TRBJ1-4, the V gene TRBV20-1, with 7 bases identical to TRBD1. CDR3 length: 13 amino acids. Germline V gives CDR1 DFQATT, CDR2 SNEGSKA (reference sequence). DNA of the CDR3: TGCAGCTCGAAGGCAGGGGGTATCGAAAAACTGTTTTTT. It specifies CSSKAGGIEKLFF.

The chain carries TRBV2 and TRBJ2-7; 10 positions match TRBD2. V lost 6 bases, J lost 7 bases, and 9 bases stayed unmatched. Germline V lookup: CDR1 SNHLY, CDR2 FYNNEI. This CDR3 spans 14 amino acids. The CDR3 bases are TGTGCCAGCAGACCGGGACTAGCGACGAGTGAGCAGTACTTC. Protein product: CASRPGLATSEQYF. The variable domain in full, with the rest retrieved from reference TRBV2 and TRBJ2-7, is EPEVTQTPSHQVTQMGQEVILRCVPISNHLYFYWYRQILGQKVEFLVSFYNNEISEKSEIFDDQFSVERPDGSNFTLKIRSTKLEDSAMYFCASRPGLATSEQYFGPGTRLTVT.

The chain uses TRBV7-9 and TRBJ1-2, with D unclear. The germline CDR1 and CDR2 sequences are SEHNR and FQNEAQ (reference sequence). With 8 bases removed from V and 0 bases from J, the gap between germline ends came to 10 bases. The CDR3 length is 13 residues. The CDR3 nucleotides read TGTGCCAGCTCTGGCAGTCCTAACTATGGCTACACCTTC. It encodes CASSGSPNYGYTF.

The V gene is TRBV6-6, the J gene TRBJ1-5; no definite D call. Per the germline V gene, CDR1 is MNHNY and CDR2 is SVGAGI (reference sequence). This CDR3 region has 10 residues. The V end was cut by 7 bases, the J end by 5 bases, with 3 bases between. The CDR3 spells CASNYQPQHF. The CDR3 region has the DNA TGTGCCAGCAATTATCAGCCCCAGCATTTT.

The rearrangement joins TRBV2 to TRBJ1-2; D might be TRBD1 (5 bases). The CDR3 sequence is 15 residues long. Trimming stripped 6 bases from V and 6 bases from J, with 20 bases between. The germline CDR1 and CDR2 sequences are SNHLY and FYNNEI. CDR3 region: CASRAIGVDAHGYTF. The CDR3 DNA is TGTGCCAGCAGGGCCATAGGGGTCGATGCCCATGGCTACACCTTC. The full variable domain, in which reference TRBV2 and TRBJ1-2 provide the parts outside the CDR3, is EPEVTQTPSHQVTQMGQEVILRCVPISNHLYFYWYRQILGQKVEFLVSFYNNEISEKSEIFDDQFSVERPDGSNFTLKIRSTKLEDSAMYFCASRAIGVDAHGYTFGSGTRLTVV.

The sample holds a few counts of this clonotype. J is TRBJ2-1 and V is TRBV10-3, with 8 bases lining up with TRBD2. CDR1 and CDR2 (germline): ENHRY, SYGVKD. CDR3 size: 14 residues. After removal of 9 bases from V and 7 bases from J, the junction contained 11 bases not matched to a gene. For the CDR3, the DNA is TGTGCCATTAGAGGCGGGGGGCGCGAGAATGAGCAGTTCTTC. Its protein product is CAIRGGGRENEQFF.